This T cell receptor (beta chain) is drawn from a study of cytotoxic CD8 clonotypes in ibrutinib-treated CLL. The CDR3 contains 15 residues. V lost 4 bases, J lost 0 bases, and 3 bases stayed unmatched. CDR1 MNHNS and CDR2 SASEGT come from the germline V gene. In regard to this clone: Its cognate antigen is unknown.

Study-wide results and caveats: Treatment saw public clonotypes, which were uncommon, either contract or stay stable.

Clones were sequenced by immunoSEQ multiplex PCR, and TCRdb holds only the in-frame ones, with some missing. The sample lists roughly 330,000 clones; under 70% were seen once. The sequence was obtained from a human donor with chronic lymphocytic leukemia. Sequenced material: PBMCs, taken after 36 months of ibrutinib treatment. The chain joins TRBV6-1 to TRBJ1-2, with 9 bases that match TRBD1. The CDR3 region is CASSVQGAPNYGYTF. The DNA for the CDR3 is TGTGCCAGCAGTGTACAGGGGGCACCTAACTATGGCTACACCTTC.